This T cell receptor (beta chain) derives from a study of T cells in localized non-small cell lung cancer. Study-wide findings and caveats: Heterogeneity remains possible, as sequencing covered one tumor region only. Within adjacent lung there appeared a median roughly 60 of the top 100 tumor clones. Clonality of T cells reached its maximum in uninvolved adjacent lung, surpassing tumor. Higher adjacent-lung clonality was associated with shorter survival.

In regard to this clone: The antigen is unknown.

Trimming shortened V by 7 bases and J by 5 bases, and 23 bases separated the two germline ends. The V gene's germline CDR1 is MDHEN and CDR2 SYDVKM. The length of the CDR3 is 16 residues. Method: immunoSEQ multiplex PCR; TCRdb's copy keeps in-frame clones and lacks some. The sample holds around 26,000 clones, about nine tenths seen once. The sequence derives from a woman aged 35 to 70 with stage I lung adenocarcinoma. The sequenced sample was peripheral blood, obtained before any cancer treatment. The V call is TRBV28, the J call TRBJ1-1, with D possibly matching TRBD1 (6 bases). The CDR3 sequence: CASTSNYWGPTTEAFF. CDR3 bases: TGTGCCAGCACCTCGAACTACTGGGGGCCAACGACTGAAGCTTTCTTT.